These 7 T cell receptor beta chains share one sample of origin, sequenced in a study of radiotherapy plus CTLA-4 blockade in lung cancer. This table comes from immunoSEQ multiplex PCR, and its TCRdb copy is limited to in-frame clones, with some not included. The repertoire has tens of thousands of clones, around 81% of them found once; the top ten carry 4%. The sequencing used peripheral blood, collected from a patient treated with radiotherapy plus ipilimumab. These receptors came from a human donor with non-small cell lung cancer who had a partial response to radiotherapy plus ipilimumab. Some clones in this sample may be carry-over from other donors' samples.

This rearrangement joins TRBV7-9 to TRBJ2-4; no clear D. Germline CDR1 is SEHNR and CDR2 is FQNEAQ (reference sequence). The CDR3 runs 14 residues. V lost 6 bases to trimming and J lost 0 bases, with 9 bases between them. The CDR3 region has the DNA TGTGCCAGCAGTCCAGACTTAGCCAAAAACATTCAGTACTTC. Its translation is CASSPDLAKNIQYF.

The chain is built from TRBV7-8 and TRBJ1-2; D remains ambiguous. Trimming took 1 base from V and 4 from J, leaving 13 bases between them. The CDR3 consists of 15 residues. Germline V gene lookup returns CDR1 SGHVS and CDR2 FQNEAQ. CDR3 coding DNA: TGTGCCAGCAGCTTAGGGTATGGGCGGGGCTATGGCTACACCTTC. Translating gives CASSLGYGRGYGYTF.

The chain recombines TRBV5-1 with TRBJ1-3, with TRBD1 matching 8 bases. From germline, CDR1 is SGHRS and CDR2 YFSETQ. Trimming at V came to 0 bases and at J to 3 bases, leaving 5 bases not matched to a gene. This CDR3 is 16 amino acids long. CDR3 protein: CASSLAGGAFGNTIYF. The CDR3 coding sequence is TGCGCCAGCAGCTTGGCAGGGGGCGCGTTTGGAAACACCATATATTTT. The full variable domain, in which reference TRBV5-1 and TRBJ1-3 provide the parts outside the CDR3, is KAGVTQTPRYLIKTRGQQVTLSCSPISGHRSVSWYQQTPGQGLQFLFEYFSETQRNKGNFPGRFSGRQFSNSRSEMNVSTLELGDSALYLCASSLAGGAFGNTIYFGEGSWLTVV.

V usage is TRBV4-1 and J usage is TRBJ2-5; D remains unclear. This CDR3 comprises 15 residues. V gave up 1 base and J gave up 8 bases, with 17 bases separating them. CDR1 is MGHRA and CDR2 is YSYEKL in the germline V gene. CDR3 loop: CASSQGLFASLTQYF. The CDR3 DNA reads TGCGCCAGCAGCCAAGGTTTATTCGCGAGCTTAACCCAGTACTTC.

The chain joins TRBV5-1 to TRBJ2-1; D is possibly TRBD1 (6 bases). CDR1 and CDR2 from the germline V gene are SGHRS and YFSETQ. There are 15 residues in the CDR3. Trimming left V 0 bases short and J 5 bases short, with 12 bases between. The CDR3 sequence: CASSLGQGSHNEQFF. CDR3 nucleotides: TGCGCCAGCAGCTTGGGTCAGGGGTCCCACAATGAGCAGTTCTTC.

The rearrangement links TRBV5-1 to TRBJ2-3; D gene ambiguous. With 4 bases removed from V and 1 base from J, the gap between germline ends came to 16 bases. The germline V gene encodes CDR1 SGHRS and CDR2 YFSETQ. The CDR3 runs 16 residues. In DNA form, the CDR3 reads TGCGCCAGCAGCCTTCGCCTGTCGGTAGGCACAGATACGCAGTATTTT. This codes for CASSLRLSVGTDTQYF.

The chain links TRBV5-1 to TRBJ2-7; 9 bases agree with TRBD1. The V gene end was trimmed by 4 bases and the J gene end by 2 bases; junction bases not matched to a gene: 4. The germline V gene encodes CDR1 SGHRS and CDR2 YFSETQ. This CDR3 region has 14 residues. Here the CDR3 reads CASSIRDRAYEQYF. CDR3 coding DNA: TGCGCCAGCAGCATCCGGGACAGGGCCTACGAGCAGTACTTC.